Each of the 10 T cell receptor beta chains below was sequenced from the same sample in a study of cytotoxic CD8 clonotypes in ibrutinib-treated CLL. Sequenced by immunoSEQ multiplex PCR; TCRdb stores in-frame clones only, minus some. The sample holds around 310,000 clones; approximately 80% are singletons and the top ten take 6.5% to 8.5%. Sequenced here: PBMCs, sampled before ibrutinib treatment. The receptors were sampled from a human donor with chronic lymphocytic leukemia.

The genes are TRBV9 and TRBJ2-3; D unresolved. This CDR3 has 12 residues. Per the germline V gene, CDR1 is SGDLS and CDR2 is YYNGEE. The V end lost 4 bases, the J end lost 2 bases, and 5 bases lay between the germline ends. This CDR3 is CASSRNTDTQYF. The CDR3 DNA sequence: TGTGCCAGCAGCAGAAACACAGATACGCAGTATTTT.

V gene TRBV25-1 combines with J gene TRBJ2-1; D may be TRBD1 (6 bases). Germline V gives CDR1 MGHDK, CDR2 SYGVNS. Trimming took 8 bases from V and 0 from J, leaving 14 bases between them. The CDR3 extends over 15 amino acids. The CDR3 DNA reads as TGTGCCAGCCAACCCGGGACAACCTCCTACAATGAGCAGTTCTTC. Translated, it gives CASQPGTTSYNEQFF.

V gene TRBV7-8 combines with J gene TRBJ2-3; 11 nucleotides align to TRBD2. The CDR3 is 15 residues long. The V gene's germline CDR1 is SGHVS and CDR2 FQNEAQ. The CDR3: CAHEPLAGVTDTQYF. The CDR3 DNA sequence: TGTGCGCACGAGCCACTAGCGGGAGTCACAGATACGCAGTATTTT.

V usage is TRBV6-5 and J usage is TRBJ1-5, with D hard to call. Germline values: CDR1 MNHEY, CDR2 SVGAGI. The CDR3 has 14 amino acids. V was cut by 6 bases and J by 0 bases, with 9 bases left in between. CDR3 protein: CASSPRNSNQPQHF. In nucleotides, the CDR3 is TGTGCCAGCAGCCCCAGGAATAGCAATCAGCCCCAGCATTTT.

CDR3 region: CASSLVGQTNYGYTF. The CDR3 nucleotides are TGTGCCAGCAGCTTGGTTGGACAGACTAACTATGGCTACACCTTC. The J gene is TRBJ1-2, the V gene TRBV4-2; tentative D call: TRBD1 (6 bases). V dropped 5 bases and J dropped 0 bases, with 13 bases sitting between them. This CDR3 comprises 15 residues. CDR1 is LGHNA and CDR2 is YNFKEQ in the germline V gene.

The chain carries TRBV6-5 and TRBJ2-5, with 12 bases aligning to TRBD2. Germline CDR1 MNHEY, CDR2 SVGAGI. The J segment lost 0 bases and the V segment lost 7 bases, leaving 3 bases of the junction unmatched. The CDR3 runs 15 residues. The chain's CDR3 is CASTTSGRYQETQYF. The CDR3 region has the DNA TGTGCCAGCACAACTAGCGGGAGGTACCAAGAGACCCAGTACTTC.

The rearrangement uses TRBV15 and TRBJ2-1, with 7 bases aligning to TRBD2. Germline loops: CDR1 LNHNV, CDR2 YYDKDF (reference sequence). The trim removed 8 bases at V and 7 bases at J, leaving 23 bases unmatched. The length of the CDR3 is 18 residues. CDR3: CATGNYPLTSLEVNEQFF. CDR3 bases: TGTGCCACCGGTAACTATCCGCTGACTAGCTTGGAGGTGAATGAGCAGTTCTTC.

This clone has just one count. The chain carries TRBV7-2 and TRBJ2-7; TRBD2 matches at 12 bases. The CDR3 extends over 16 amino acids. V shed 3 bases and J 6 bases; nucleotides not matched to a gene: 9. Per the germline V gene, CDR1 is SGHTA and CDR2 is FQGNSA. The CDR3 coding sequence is TGTGCCAGCAGCTTTCCTAGCGGGAGGGCCGCGGGCGAGCAGTACTTC. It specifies CASSFPSGRAAGEQYF.

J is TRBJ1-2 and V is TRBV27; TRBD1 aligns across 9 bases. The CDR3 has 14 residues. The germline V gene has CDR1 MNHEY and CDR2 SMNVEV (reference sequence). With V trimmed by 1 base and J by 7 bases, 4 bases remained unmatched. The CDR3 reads CASSLWGQGTGYTF. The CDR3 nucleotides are TGTGCCAGCAGTTTATGGGGACAGGGAACTGGCTACACCTTC.

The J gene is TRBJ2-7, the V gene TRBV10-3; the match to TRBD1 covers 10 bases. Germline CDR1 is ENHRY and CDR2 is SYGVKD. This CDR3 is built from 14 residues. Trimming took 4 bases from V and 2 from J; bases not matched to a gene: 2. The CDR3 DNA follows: TGTGCCATCAGTGGACAGGGGGCGGCCTACGAGCAGTACTTC. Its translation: CAISGQGAAYEQYF.